The rows below give T cell receptor beta chains drawn from one sample of a study of shared clonotypes between healthy human individuals. Only in-frame clones appear in the TCRdb table, and some are missing; sequencing was by immunoSEQ multiplex PCR. The sample includes over 2 million clones, 90% to 95% seen only once; the top ten take about 0.13%. Material for sequencing was naive CD4+ T cells sorted from blood. These receptors were collected from a man aged 18 to 35 in good health. CDR3s include the opening cysteine and the closing phenylalanine or tryptophan. The D gene is left open where the match is weak. Size is stated for part of the rows, as once, few or many counts, or as a class when the clone is expanded.

clone_size: NA; j_call: TRBJ1-2; v_call: TRBV2; d_call: TRBD1; cdr3_length: 14; cdr3_nt: TGTGCCAGCAGACCTCCCGGACAGGTTTATGGCTACACCTTC; cdr3_aa: CASRPPGQVYGYTF
clone_size: NA; j_call: TRBJ2-7; v_call: TRBV18; d_call: NA; cdr3_length: 13; cdr3_nt: TGTGCCAGCTCACCGGGACGGCTGCACGAGCAGTACTTC; cdr3_aa: CASSPGRLHEQYF
clone_size: NA; j_call: TRBJ2-7; v_call: TRBV29-1; d_call: TRBD1; cdr3_length: 13; cdr3_nt: TGCAGCGTCAGGGGGTGGACCGCCTACGAGCAGTACTTC; cdr3_aa: CSVRGWTAYEQYF
clone_size: NA; j_call: TRBJ2-1; v_call: TRBV10-3; d_call: NA; cdr3_length: 13; cdr3_nt: TGTGCCATCAGTGACAGTTCTTACGAGGAGCAGTTCTTC; cdr3_aa: CAISDSSYEEQFF
clone_size: NA; j_call: TRBJ1-4; v_call: TRBV7-9; d_call: NA; cdr3_length: 15; cdr3_nt: TGTGCCAGCAGCTTAGGGCGCAGGGATGGTGAAAAACTGTTTTTT; cdr3_aa: CASSLGRRDGEKLFF
clone_size: NA; j_call: TRBJ1-4; v_call: TRBV21-1; d_call: NA; cdr3_length: 18; cdr3_nt: TGTGCCAGCAGCAAAGAGCAAGACAGGGAGACGGGTAATGAAAAACTGTTTTTT; cdr3_aa: CASSKEQDRETGNEKLFF
clone_size: NA; j_call: TRBJ2-3; v_call: TRBV11-2; d_call: TRBD2; cdr3_length: 15; cdr3_nt: TGTGCCAGCAGCCCCGGGACTAGCAGAGCGGATACGCAGTATTTT; cdr3_aa: CASSPGTSRADTQYF
clone_size: NA; j_call: TRBJ1-6; v_call: TRBV19; d_call: TRBD1; cdr3_length: 15; cdr3_nt: TGTGCCAGTAGTATAGCGGGACAGGGGGCTTCACCCCTCCACTTT; cdr3_aa: CASSIAGQGASPLHF
clone_size: NA; j_call: TRBJ2-3; v_call: TRBV7-3; d_call: NA; cdr3_length: 16; cdr3_nt: TGTGCCAGCAGCCCCAACAGGGCGGGGAGCACAGATACGCAGTATTTT; cdr3_aa: CASSPNRAGSTDTQYF
clone_size: NA; j_call: TRBJ2-5; v_call: TRBV9; d_call: NA; cdr3_length: 14; cdr3_nt: TGTGCCAGCAGCGTCGGGACACTCCAAGAGACCCAGTACTTC; cdr3_aa: CASSVGTLQETQYF
clone_size: once; j_call: TRBJ1-2; v_call: TRBV6-5; d_call: TRBD1; cdr3_length: 13; cdr3_nt: TGTGCCAGCAGTTACGGACAGGGGACGGGCTACACCTTC; cdr3_aa: CASSYGQGTGYTF
clone_size: once; j_call: TRBJ2-7; v_call: TRBV5-4; d_call: NA; cdr3_length: 12; cdr3_nt: TGTGCCAGCAGCGTTGGTCCGTACGAGCAGTACTTC; cdr3_aa: CASSVGPYEQYF
clone_size: NA; j_call: TRBJ1-1; v_call: TRBV10-2; d_call: NA; cdr3_length: 14; cdr3_nt: TGCGCCAGCAGTGAGATGGGGCTGAACACTGAAGCTTTCTTT; cdr3_aa: CASSEMGLNTEAFF
clone_size: NA; j_call: TRBJ2-2; v_call: TRBV5-1; d_call: NA; cdr3_length: 15; cdr3_nt: TGCGCCAGCAGCTTGGAAACCCCGGGCACCGGGGAGCTGTTTTTT; cdr3_aa: CASSLETPGTGELFF
clone_size: NA; j_call: TRBJ2-7; v_call: TRBV6-6; d_call: NA; cdr3_length: 16; cdr3_nt: TGTGCCAGCAGTAGCCACAGGGTGCAATTATCCTACGAGCAGTACTTC; cdr3_aa: CASSSHRVQLSYEQYF
clone_size: NA; j_call: TRBJ1-1; v_call: TRBV6-5; d_call: NA; cdr3_length: 15; cdr3_nt: TGTGCCAGCATGACGGGGGGGTCCATGAACACTGAAGCTTTCTTT; cdr3_aa: CASMTGGSMNTEAFF
clone_size: NA; j_call: TRBJ1-1; v_call: TRBV6-5; d_call: NA; cdr3_length: 14; cdr3_nt: TGTGCCAGCAGCTTAAGGGCGCTGAACACTGAAGCTTTCTTT; cdr3_aa: CASSLRALNTEAFF
clone_size: NA; j_call: TRBJ1-3; v_call: TRBV6-6; d_call: NA; cdr3_length: 14; cdr3_nt: TGTGCCAGCAGTTACAGAGCAGGAGGAAACACCATATATTTT; cdr3_aa: CASSYRAGGNTIYF
clone_size: NA; j_call: TRBJ1-3; v_call: TRBV29-1; d_call: TRBD1; cdr3_length: 14; cdr3_nt: TGCAGCGTAGCGGGACAGGGAGGTGGAAACACCATATATTTT; cdr3_aa: CSVAGQGGGNTIYF
clone_size: once; j_call: TRBJ2-7; v_call: TRBV2; d_call: TRBD1; cdr3_length: 15; cdr3_nt: TGTGCCAGCAGTGTGGGGGACAGGGGGCCCTACGAGCAGTACTTC; cdr3_aa: CASSVGDRGPYEQYF
clone_size: NA; j_call: TRBJ1-1; v_call: TRBV28; d_call: NA; cdr3_length: 16; cdr3_nt: TGTGCCAGCAGTCCTGGAAGTGGGGCAGGGAACACTGAAGCTTTCTTT; cdr3_aa: CASSPGSGAGNTEAFF
clone_size: NA; j_call: TRBJ1-5; v_call: TRBV6-1; d_call: NA; cdr3_length: 13; cdr3_nt: TGTGCCAGCACCTCACTGCTAAATCAGCCCCAGCATTTT; cdr3_aa: CASTSLLNQPQHF
clone_size: few; j_call: TRBJ1-2; v_call: TRBV6-7; d_call: NA; cdr3_length: 15; cdr3_nt: TGTGCCAGCAGCCATGAGGCGGACAGCAACTATGGCTACACCTTC; cdr3_aa: CASSHEADSNYGYTF
clone_size: NA; j_call: TRBJ2-3; v_call: TRBV13; d_call: TRBD2; cdr3_length: 18; cdr3_nt: TGTGCCAGCAGTCCTCTGAGACTAGCGGGGGGCCGCACAGATACGCAGTATTTT; cdr3_aa: CASSPLRLAGGRTDTQYF
clone_size: NA; j_call: TRBJ1-1; v_call: TRBV2; d_call: NA; cdr3_length: 12; cdr3_nt: TGTGCCAGCCTACAGACCAACACTGAAGCTTTCTTT; cdr3_aa: CASLQTNTEAFF
clone_size: NA; j_call: TRBJ1-4; v_call: TRBV7-9; d_call: NA; cdr3_length: 11; cdr3_nt: TGTGCCAGCAGTTTAGATGAAAAACTGTTTTTT; cdr3_aa: CASSLDEKLFF
clone_size: once; j_call: TRBJ1-1; v_call: TRBV19; d_call: NA; cdr3_length: 13; cdr3_nt: TGTGCCAGTACGGGGAGAGTGAACACTGAAGCTTTCTTT; cdr3_aa: CASTGRVNTEAFF
clone_size: NA; j_call: TRBJ2-7; v_call: TRBV28; d_call: TRBD2; cdr3_length: 13; cdr3_nt: TGTGCCAGCAGCCCAAGCGGGAGGGGGGAGCAGTACTTC; cdr3_aa: CASSPSGRGEQYF
clone_size: NA; j_call: TRBJ2-7; v_call: TRBV10-1; d_call: TRBD2; cdr3_length: 12; cdr3_nt: TGCGCCACCGCGGGACTAGCGGGAGAAATGTACTTC; cdr3_aa: CATAGLAGEMYF
clone_size: NA; j_call: TRBJ2-4; v_call: TRBV12-5; d_call: NA; cdr3_length: 18; cdr3_nt: TGTGCTAGTGGTTTGGTAACCGGGGACCCTCGAGGCAAAAACATTCAGTACTTC; cdr3_aa: CASGLVTGDPRGKNIQYF
clone_size: NA; j_call: TRBJ1-2; v_call: TRBV11-2; d_call: NA; cdr3_length: 16; cdr3_nt: TGTGCCAGCAGCTCCGGTACTCAGATGCCCATTTATGGCTACACCTTC; cdr3_aa: CASSSGTQMPIYGYTF
clone_size: NA; j_call: TRBJ1-6; v_call: TRBV6-5; d_call: NA; cdr3_length: 15; cdr3_nt: TGTGCCAGCAAGTTTGGTAGCTCCTATAATTCACCCCTCCACTTT; cdr3_aa: CASKFGSSYNSPLHF
clone_size: NA; j_call: TRBJ2-7; v_call: TRBV30; d_call: TRBD1; cdr3_length: 14; cdr3_nt: TGTGCCTGGGATAAAGAGACAGGGCCCTACGAGCAGTACTTC; cdr3_aa: CAWDKETGPYEQYF
clone_size: NA; j_call: TRBJ2-3; v_call: TRBV7-9; d_call: NA; cdr3_length: 13; cdr3_nt: TGTGCCAGCAGCGATCTTGTTTTGGATACGCAGTATTTT; cdr3_aa: CASSDLVLDTQYF
clone_size: once; j_call: TRBJ1-6; v_call: TRBV7-2; d_call: NA; cdr3_length: 15; cdr3_nt: TGTGCCAGCAGCTCCGCGGGACGGAATAATTCACCCCTCCACTTT; cdr3_aa: CASSSAGRNNSPLHF
clone_size: once; j_call: TRBJ2-1; v_call: TRBV5-4; d_call: TRBD1; cdr3_length: 15; cdr3_nt: TGTGCCTCGACACAGGGGGCGGAATCCTACAATGAGCAGTTCTTC; cdr3_aa: CASTQGAESYNEQFF
clone_size: NA; j_call: TRBJ1-6; v_call: TRBV21-1; d_call: NA; cdr3_length: 15; cdr3_nt: TGTGCCAGCAGCAATTGGGACAGGGCTCGTTCACCCCTCCACTTT; cdr3_aa: CASSNWDRARSPLHF
clone_size: NA; j_call: TRBJ2-7; v_call: TRBV28; d_call: NA; cdr3_length: 18; cdr3_nt: NA; cdr3_aa: CASSLGTGIPLNYYEQYF
clone_size: NA; j_call: TRBJ1-1; v_call: TRBV10-1; d_call: NA; cdr3_length: 15; cdr3_nt: TGCGCCAGCAGTGAGTCTCCGTATTTGGGCACTGAAGCTTTCTTT; cdr3_aa: CASSESPYLGTEAFF
clone_size: NA; j_call: TRBJ1-6; v_call: TRBV15; d_call: NA; cdr3_length: 15; cdr3_nt: TGTGCCACCAGCAGGGACGCAGAATATGGTTCACCCCTCCACTTT; cdr3_aa: CATSRDAEYGSPLHF
clone_size: NA; j_call: TRBJ2-7; v_call: TRBV7-8; d_call: TRBD2; cdr3_length: 20; cdr3_nt: TGTGCCAGCAGCTTCGTTTCAGCGGGAGGCCTCCGTATGTTTTCCTACGAGCAGTACTTC; cdr3_aa: CASSFVSAGGLRMFSYEQYF
clone_size: NA; j_call: TRBJ2-3; v_call: TRBV6-5; d_call: NA; cdr3_length: 16; cdr3_nt: TGTGCCAGCAGTTACCGTCGGACGGGAAGCACAGATACGCAGTATTTT; cdr3_aa: CASSYRRTGSTDTQYF
clone_size: NA; j_call: TRBJ1-2; v_call: TRBV29-1; d_call: NA; cdr3_length: 13; cdr3_nt: TGCAGCGTTGATTTGGGCAGGGGCTATGGCTACACCTTC; cdr3_aa: CSVDLGRGYGYTF
clone_size: NA; j_call: TRBJ2-3; v_call: TRBV9; d_call: TRBD1; cdr3_length: 15; cdr3_nt: TGTGCCAGCAGCCCCGACAGGGGGCGCACAGATACGCAGTATTTT; cdr3_aa: CASSPDRGRTDTQYF
clone_size: NA; j_call: TRBJ2-1; v_call: TRBV18; d_call: NA; cdr3_length: 18; cdr3_nt: TGTGCCAGCTCACCGGACAGCCATTTTGGCGGCTCCTACAATGAGCAGTTCTTC; cdr3_aa: CASSPDSHFGGSYNEQFF
clone_size: NA; j_call: TRBJ2-7; v_call: TRBV7-8; d_call: TRBD1; cdr3_length: 15; cdr3_nt: TGTGCCAGCAGCTTCCAACAGGGGGCTTACTACGAGCAGTACTTC; cdr3_aa: CASSFQQGAYYEQYF
clone_size: once; j_call: TRBJ2-7; v_call: TRBV5-6; d_call: TRBD1; cdr3_length: 15; cdr3_nt: TGTGCCAGCAGCCCCGGGGACAGAACTGAACCCGAGCAGTACTTC; cdr3_aa: CASSPGDRTEPEQYF
clone_size: NA; j_call: TRBJ2-2; v_call: TRBV19; d_call: NA; cdr3_length: 14; cdr3_nt: TGTGCCAGTAGTTTTTTACACGACACCGGGGAGCTGTTTTTT; cdr3_aa: CASSFLHDTGELFF
clone_size: NA; j_call: TRBJ2-5; v_call: TRBV4-1; d_call: TRBD2; cdr3_length: 15; cdr3_nt: TGCGCCAGCAGCCGAGGACTAGCGGGAGGAGAGACCCAGTACTTC; cdr3_aa: CASSRGLAGGETQYF
clone_size: NA; j_call: TRBJ2-5; v_call: TRBV7-6; d_call: NA; cdr3_length: 14; cdr3_nt: TGTGCCAGCAGCCCAGGACTATCGTCGGAGACCCAGTACTTC; cdr3_aa: CASSPGLSSETQYF